This TCR beta chain was identified in a study of cytomegalovirus exposure and HLA in healthy donors. Study-level results: In vitro checks showed that a few CMV-associated chains really do target CMV antigens. Previous analysis showed most TCR beta V segments were productive about 87% or about 30% of the time.

PCR was performed using 60 Vbeta and 13 Jbeta primers. How the authors handled the data: Later, an analysis found 75 million to 100 million unique TCR beta chains, and approximately 10 million of these were shared. Profiling relied on immunoSEQ multiplex PCR, and the TCRdb table lists in-frame clones only, not all of them. From that table come the V and J calls and clone size; the DNA was used to work out D and trimming. The sample includes around 97,000 clones, roughly 76% of them seen just once. Comment on this clone: Its target is not known.

This sequence was found in a man aged 35 to 55 in good health and CMV-seronegative. Sequencing was done on a sample of PBMCs.

This CDR3 reads CASSPPLRTGQETQYF. CDR3 nucleotides: TGTGCCAGCTCACCACCCCTTCGGACAGGGCAAGAGACCCAGTACTTC. J is TRBJ2-5 and V is TRBV18; TRBD1 matches 8 bases. V shed 0 bases and J 2 bases; nucleotides not matched to a gene: 5. The germline V gene encodes CDR1 KGHSH and CDR2 LQKENI. CDR3 size: 16 residues.